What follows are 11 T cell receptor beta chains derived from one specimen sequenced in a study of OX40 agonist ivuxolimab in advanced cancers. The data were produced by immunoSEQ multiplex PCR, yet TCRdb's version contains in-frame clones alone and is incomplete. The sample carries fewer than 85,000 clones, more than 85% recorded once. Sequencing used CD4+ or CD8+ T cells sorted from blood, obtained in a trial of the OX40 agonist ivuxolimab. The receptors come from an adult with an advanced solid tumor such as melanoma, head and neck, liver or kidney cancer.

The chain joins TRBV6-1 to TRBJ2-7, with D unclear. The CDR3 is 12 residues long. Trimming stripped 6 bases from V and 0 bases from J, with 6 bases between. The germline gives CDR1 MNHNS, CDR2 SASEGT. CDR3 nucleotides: TGTGCCAGCAGGGACGCCTCCTACGAGCAGTACTTC. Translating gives CASRDASYEQYF.

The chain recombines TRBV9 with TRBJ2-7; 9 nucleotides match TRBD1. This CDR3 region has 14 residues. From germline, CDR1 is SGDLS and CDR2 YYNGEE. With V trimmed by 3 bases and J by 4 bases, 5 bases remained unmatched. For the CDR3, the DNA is TGTGCCAGCAGCGGGACAGGGGTTGGTTACGAGCAGTACTTC. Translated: CASSGTGVGYEQYF.

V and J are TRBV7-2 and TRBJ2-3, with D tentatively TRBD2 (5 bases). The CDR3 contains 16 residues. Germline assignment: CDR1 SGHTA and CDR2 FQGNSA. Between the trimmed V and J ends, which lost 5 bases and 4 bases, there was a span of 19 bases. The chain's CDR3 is CASSPPGGGPADTQYF. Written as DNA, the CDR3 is TGTGCCAGCAGCCCCCCGGGCGGAGGACCCGCAGATACGCAGTATTTT.

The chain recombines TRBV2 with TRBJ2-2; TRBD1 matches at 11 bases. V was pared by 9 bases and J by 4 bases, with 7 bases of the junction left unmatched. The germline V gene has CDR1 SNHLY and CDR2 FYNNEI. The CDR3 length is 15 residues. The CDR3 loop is CARDRGRGGTGELFF. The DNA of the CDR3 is TGTGCCAGGGACAGGGGGCGCGGGGGCACCGGGGAGCTGTTTTTT.

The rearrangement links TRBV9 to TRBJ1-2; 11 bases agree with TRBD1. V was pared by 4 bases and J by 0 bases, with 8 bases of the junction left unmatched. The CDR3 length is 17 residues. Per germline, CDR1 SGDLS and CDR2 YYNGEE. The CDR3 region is CASSPPGQGVTNYGYTF. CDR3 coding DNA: TGTGCCAGCAGCCCCCCGGGACAGGGGGTAACTAACTATGGCTACACCTTC. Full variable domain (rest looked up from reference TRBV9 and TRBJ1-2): DSGVTQTPKHLITATGQRVTLRCSPRSGDLSVYWYQQSLDQGLQFLIQYYNGEERAKGNILERFSAQQFPDLHSELNLSSLELGDSALYFCASSPPGQGVTNYGYTFGSGTRLTVV.

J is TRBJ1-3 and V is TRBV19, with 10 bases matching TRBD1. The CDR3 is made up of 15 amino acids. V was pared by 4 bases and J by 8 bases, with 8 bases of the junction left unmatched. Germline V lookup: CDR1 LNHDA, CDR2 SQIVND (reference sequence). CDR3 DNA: TGTGCCAGTAGTACGGACAGGGGGATACGAGACACCATATATTTT. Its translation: CASSTDRGIRDTIYF.

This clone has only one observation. CDR3 nucleotides: TGTGCCAGTAGTATGGGACTAGCGGGGATGACCGGGGAGCTGTTTTTT. This gives the protein CASSMGLAGMTGELFF. The chain employs TRBV19 and TRBJ2-2, with 13 bases that match TRBD2. The junction had 3 bases not matched to a gene; V was cut back by 3 bases and J by 5 bases. Germline CDR1 reads LNHDA; CDR2 reads SQIVND (reference sequence). The CDR3 runs 16 residues. Combining the CDR3 with reference TRBV19 and TRBJ2-2 gives the whole variable domain DGGITQSPKYLFRKEGQNVTLSCEQNLNHDAMYWYRQDPGQGLRLIYYSQIVNDFQKGDIAEGYSVSREKKESFPLTVTSAQKNPTAFYLCASSMGLAGMTGELFFGEGSRLTVL.

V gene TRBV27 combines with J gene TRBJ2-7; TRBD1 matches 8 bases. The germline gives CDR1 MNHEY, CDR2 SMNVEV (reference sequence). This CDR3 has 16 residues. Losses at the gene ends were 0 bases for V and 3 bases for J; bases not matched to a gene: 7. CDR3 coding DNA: TGTGCCAGCAGTTTATCGGTCGGAGACAGGGGCTACGAGCAGTACTTC. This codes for CASSLSVGDRGYEQYF.

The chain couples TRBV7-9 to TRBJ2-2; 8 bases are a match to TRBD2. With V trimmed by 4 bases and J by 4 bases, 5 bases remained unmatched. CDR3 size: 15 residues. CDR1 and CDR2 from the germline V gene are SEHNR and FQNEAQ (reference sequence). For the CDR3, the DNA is TGTGCCAGCAGCTCTACGGGGGGGCCCACCGGGGAGCTGTTTTTT. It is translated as CASSSTGGPTGELFF.

CDR3 sequence (DNA): TGTGCCAGCATCCCTACCCCGACAGGGGTTAACTATGGCTACACCTTC. Protein product: CASIPTPTGVNYGYTF. This chain links TRBV6-6 with TRBJ1-2; 8 bases are shared with TRBD1. The CDR3 covers 16 residues. After removal of 7 bases from V and 1 base from J, the junction contained 11 bases not matched to a gene. In germline, CDR1 is MNHNY, CDR2 SVGAGI (reference sequence).

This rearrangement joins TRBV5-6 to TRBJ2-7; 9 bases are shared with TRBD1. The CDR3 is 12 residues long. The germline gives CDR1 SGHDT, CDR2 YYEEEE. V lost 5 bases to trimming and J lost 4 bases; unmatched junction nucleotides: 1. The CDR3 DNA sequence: TGTGCCAGCAGACAGGGGGCATACGAGCAGTACTTC. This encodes CASRQGAYEQYF.